What follows are 20 T cell receptor beta chains derived from one specimen sequenced in a study of graft-versus-host responses after intestinal transplantation. Plates contained approximately 200,000 CFSE-labeled responder cells and approximately 200,000 irradiated, violet-dye-labeled stimulator cells. Repertoires were generated with immunoSEQ multiplex PCR, while TCRdb's copy carries only in-frame clones and drops some. The sample has about 7,800 clones, around 32% seen once. The specimen comprised alloreactive CD8+ T cells from a mixed lymphocyte reaction culture, sampled before intestinal transplant. Documented subset: CFSE-low proliferating T cells sorted from approximately 6-day pre-transplant mixed lymphocyte reaction (GvH or HvG direction). These receptors were taken from a human patient who received an intestinal transplant.

The chain is built from TRBV7-6 and TRBJ2-7; D is undetermined. The CDR3 covers 12 residues. V shed 3 bases and J shed 4 bases, with 7 bases lying between them. The germline gives CDR1 SGHVS, CDR2 FNYEAQ. The CDR3 nucleotides read TGTGCCAGCAGCTTCTCGGGTTACGAGCAGTACTTC. It codes for CASSFSGYEQYF.

This clone was counted a few times. The chain couples TRBV6-6 to TRBJ2-2, with 7 nucleotides matching TRBD1. CDR1 is MNHNY and CDR2 is SVGAGI in the germline V gene (reference sequence). Trimming removed 7 bases from V and 6 bases from J; junction bases left unmatched: 5. This CDR3 comprises 13 residues. This CDR3 is CASTGTAAGELFF. Here the CDR3 DNA reads TGTGCCAGCACCGGGACAGCGGCCGGGGAGCTGTTTTTT.

This clone was counted between two and nine times. V usage is TRBV19 and J usage is TRBJ2-1, with 11 positions matching TRBD2. Unmatched junction bases numbered 1, after V lost 6 bases and J lost 0 bases. CDR3 length equals 15 residues. The germline V gene has CDR1 LNHDA and CDR2 SQIVND (reference sequence). CDR3 bases: TGTGCCAGTAGCACTAGCGGGAGCTCCTACAATGAGCAGTTCTTC. Its translation is CASSTSGSSYNEQFF.

This clone was seen a handful of times. Here the CDR3 reads CASGPWTVNTGELFF. The CDR3 bases are TGTGCTAGTGGTCCGTGGACAGTAAACACCGGGGAGCTGTTTTTT. The chain joins TRBV12-5 to TRBJ2-2, with D possibly being TRBD1 (6 bases). The CDR3 contains 15 residues. The germline V gene encodes CDR1 LGHNT and CDR2 FRNRAP. The V and J ends lost 5 bases and 2 bases respectively, with 12 bases between them.

The V call is TRBV27, the J call TRBJ2-7; 9 bases are a match to TRBD1. Germline V CDR1 and CDR2: MNHEY, SMNVEV (reference sequence). The CDR3 spans 12 residues. V shed 7 bases and J 5 bases; nucleotides not matched to a gene: 3. The CDR3 loop reads CASKTGGDEQYF. Here the CDR3 DNA reads TGTGCCAGCAAGACAGGGGGAGACGAGCAGTACTTC.

This clone showed up just a few times. The V call is TRBV5-4, the J call TRBJ1-5; TRBD1 matches 8 bases. CDR1 SGHNT and CDR2 YYREEE come from the germline V gene (reference sequence). J lost 3 bases, V lost 1 base, and 9 bases had no gene match. CDR3 length: 17 residues. CDR3 sequence: CASSLNGQGIINQPQHF. The CDR3 region has the DNA TGTGCCAGCAGCTTGAATGGACAGGGAATTATCAATCAGCCCCAGCATTTT.

This clone was counted once. The chain couples TRBV7-3 to TRBJ2-5; a weak D match, TRBD2 (5 bases). Germline V CDR1 and CDR2: SGHTA, FQGTGA. Trimming took off 5 bases at V and 1 base at J, with 11 bases between the two ends. The CDR3 contains 14 residues. The CDR3 loop reads CASSLSGIQETQYF. CDR3 bases: TGTGCCAGCAGCCTCTCCGGGATCCAAGAGACCCAGTACTTC.

This clone has a single count. The genes are TRBV6-5 and TRBJ2-7, with no clear D. There are 14 residues in the CDR3. From germline, CDR1 is MNHEY and CDR2 SVGAGI. The ends were cut back, 2 bases at V and 5 bases at J, with 13 bases in the middle. CDR3 residues: CASSYLQINHEQYF. In DNA, the CDR3 is TGTGCCAGCAGTTACCTACAGATTAATCACGAGCAGTACTTC.

By proportion, this clone is medium-sized (0.01 to 0.1%). The J gene is TRBJ1-5, the V gene TRBV4-1; 8 nucleotides agree with TRBD1. The V and J ends lost 4 bases and 6 bases, in that order; junction bases with no gene match: 5. The V gene's germline CDR1 is MGHRA and CDR2 YSYEKL. The CDR3 runs to 14 residues. CDR3 loop: CASSLGQGRQPQHF. The DNA of the CDR3 is TGCGCCAGCAGCCTCGGACAGGGTCGTCAGCCCCAGCATTTT.

This chain connects TRBV4-1 to TRBJ2-1; 10 nucleotides line up with TRBD2. From germline, CDR1 is MGHRA and CDR2 YSYEKL. Trimming cost V 0 bases and J 0 bases; bases outside gene matches: 2. CDR3 length: 17 amino acids. The CDR3 DNA follows: TGCGCCAGCAGCCAAGAGGTAGCGGGAGGCTCCTACAATGAGCAGTTCTTC. It specifies CASSQEVAGGSYNEQFF.

The rearrangement links TRBV7-6 to TRBJ2-3; D ambiguous. CDR1 and CDR2 (germline): SGHVS, FNYEAQ. The germline V and J ends were trimmed by 3 bases and 0 bases, with 7 bases remaining between them. This CDR3 has 14 residues. CDR3 bases: TGTGCCAGCAGCTTCCCAGGCAGCACAGATACGCAGTATTTT. Translated, it gives CASSFPGSTDTQYF.

This clone came up a few times. This rearrangement joins TRBV6-5 to TRBJ1-4; no clear D. The V and J ends lost 5 bases and 8 bases respectively, with 15 bases between them. The CDR3 is made up of 14 amino acids. The germline gives CDR1 MNHEY, CDR2 SVGAGI. This CDR3 is CASSTLLGGEKLFF. The CDR3 nucleotides are TGTGCCAGCAGTACGCTGCTAGGTGGCGAAAAACTGTTTTTT.

For the CDR3, the DNA is TGTGCCGGGGAGGTTACATCCACAGATACGCAGTATTTT. This translates into CAGEVTSTDTQYF. The J gene is TRBJ2-3, the V gene TRBV30; weak D call: TRBD2 (6 bases). CDR1 and CDR2 from the germline V gene are GTSNPN and SVGIG (reference sequence). The CDR3 length is 13 residues. V lost 8 bases and J 2 bases, leaving 14 bases between the germline ends.

The V call is TRBV29-1, the J call TRBJ2-7; 7 bases line up with TRBD1. The CDR3 length is 15 residues. J was trimmed by 2 bases and V by 1 base; bases with no gene match: 8. Germline V gene sequence: CDR1 SQVTM, CDR2 ANQGSEA. DNA of the CDR3: TGCAGCGTTGAAGTGGGGGCAGGGGGAACCTACGAGCAGTACTTC. Its protein is CSVEVGAGGTYEQYF.

This rearrangement joins TRBV7-2 to TRBJ2-5; a possible D gene is TRBD2 (6 bases). The CDR3 loop spans 14 amino acids. V was clipped by 3 bases and J by 5 bases, with 13 bases between them. Per the germline V gene, CDR1 is SGHTA and CDR2 is FQGNSA. CDR3 residues: CASSFAGEVETQYF. The DNA for the CDR3 is TGTGCCAGCAGCTTTGCCGGGGAGGTGGAGACCCAGTACTTC.

V is TRBV28 and J is TRBJ1-5, with D tentatively TRBD1 (6 bases). Germline V lookup: CDR1 MDHEN, CDR2 SYDVKM. This CDR3 contains 13 residues. V was pared by 7 bases and J by 7 bases, with 14 bases between. The CDR3 sequence is CASTGQYAQPQHF. The CDR3, as DNA: TGTGCCAGCACCGGACAGTATGCACAGCCCCAGCATTTT.

This clone was seen a few times. The chain uses TRBV4-1 and TRBJ2-7, with D possibly being TRBD1 (6 bases). Looked up from germline, CDR1 is MGHRA and CDR2 is YSYEKL. V lost 3 bases to trimming and J lost 3 bases, with 15 bases between them. The CDR3 is made up of 15 amino acids. Here the CDR3 reads CASSHSDSAGYEQYF. DNA for the CDR3: TGCGCCAGCAGCCATTCGGACAGTGCAGGCTACGAGCAGTACTTC.

This clone came up a few times. The chain uses TRBV30 and TRBJ1-1; TRBD1 matches 10 bases. CDR1 GTSNPN and CDR2 SVGIG come from the germline V gene (reference sequence). The V and J ends lost 0 bases and 1 base, in that order; junction bases with no gene match: 11. There are 18 residues in the CDR3. The CDR3 region has the DNA TGTGCCTGGAGTGTGACAGGGGGCTTTGTCTCAGCGAACACTGAAGCTTTCTTT. It specifies CAWSVTGGFVSANTEAFF.

The gene calls are TRBV6-5 and TRBJ2-1; D is ambiguous. In germline, CDR1 is MNHEY, CDR2 SVGAGI. This CDR3 comprises 16 residues. The V and J ends lost 2 bases and 9 bases respectively, with 20 bases between them. As DNA, the CDR3 is TGTGCCAGCAGTTACGAGGCAATTCTCTCCCAAAGTGAGCAGTTCTTC. This sequence encodes CASSYEAILSQSEQFF.

The chain links TRBV6-5 to TRBJ2-3; TRBD1 is a possible D gene (6 bases). This CDR3 is built from 15 residues. Trimming cost V 7 bases and J 3 bases, with 17 bases left between them. Germline lookup yields CDR1 MNHEY and CDR2 SVGAGI. CDR3: CASKETGFQTDTQYF. The CDR3 bases are TGTGCCAGCAAGGAAACAGGGTTTCAGACAGATACGCAGTATTTT.